These 14 T cell receptor beta chains came from one sample sequenced in a study of cytomegalovirus exposure and HLA in healthy donors. Sequenced by immunoSEQ multiplex PCR; TCRdb stores in-frame clones only, minus some. The table has under 300,000 clones, approximately 83% seen once; the top ten hold around 1.2%. Sequenced sample: PBMCs. These receptor sequences come from a woman in her twenties or thirties in good health and CMV-seropositive.

This rearrangement joins TRBV27 to TRBJ1-2; D remains unclear. Germline V gene sequence: CDR1 MNHEY, CDR2 SMNVEV (reference sequence). Trimming took off 5 bases at V and 4 bases at J, with 11 bases between the two ends. The CDR3 runs to 13 residues. The DNA for the CDR3 is TGTGCCAGCAGTCGCGGGCCTTCCTATGGCTACACCTTC. Its protein is CASSRGPSYGYTF.

The J gene is TRBJ2-5, the V gene TRBV7-9; D may be TRBD1 (5 bases). The length of the CDR3 is 18 residues. The germline V and J ends were trimmed by 5 bases and 0 bases, with 22 bases remaining between them. The germline V gene encodes CDR1 SEHNR and CDR2 FQNEAQ (reference sequence). The CDR3 sequence: CASSPGFRRVGDQETQYF. The CDR3 region has the DNA TGTGCCAGCAGCCCAGGGTTTCGGAGAGTAGGCGACCAAGAGACCCAGTACTTC.

The chain recombines TRBV2 with TRBJ1-5; D remains unclear. The germline gives CDR1 SNHLY, CDR2 FYNNEI. Trimming pared 1 base from V and 3 bases from J, leaving 7 bases between. This CDR3 comprises 14 residues. The CDR3 coding sequence is TGTGCCAGCAGTGAAGGAGAGATCAATCAGCCCCAGCATTTT. Translated: CASSEGEINQPQHF.

V is TRBV19 and J is TRBJ1-3, with 8 bases matching TRBD1. Germline CDR1 and CDR2: LNHDA and SQIVND (reference sequence). The length of the CDR3 is 14 residues. Unmatched junction bases numbered 4, after V lost 7 bases and J lost 2 bases. Here the CDR3 DNA reads TGTGCCAGTAAAGGCAGGGGGCCTGGAAACACCATATATTTT. Its protein product is CASKGRGPGNTIYF.

This chain uses TRBV27 with TRBJ1-1; D perhaps matches TRBD1 (6 bases). CDR1 MNHEY and CDR2 SMNVEV come from the germline V gene (reference sequence). This CDR3 comprises 14 residues. Trimming pared 5 bases from V and 5 bases from J, leaving 15 bases between. This CDR3 is CASSRGRGGTEAFF. The CDR3 region has the DNA TGTGCCAGCAGTCGTGGCAGGGGAGGGACTGAAGCTTTCTTT.

CDR3 bases: TGTGCCAGCAGCTTGGGGCCGGTTGGATCTGAAGCTTTCTTT. This sequence encodes CASSLGPVGSEAFF. The chain carries TRBV11-3 and TRBJ1-1; a weak D match, TRBD1 (5 bases). This CDR3 contains 14 residues. Germline lookup yields CDR1 SGHNT and CDR2 YENEEA. V gave up 3 bases and J gave up 6 bases, with 14 bases separating them. Looking up the rest from reference TRBV11-3 and TRBJ1-1 gives the full variable domain: EAGVVQSPRYKIIEKKQPVAFWCNPISGHNTLYWYLQNLGQGPELLIRYENEEAVDDSQLPKDRFSAERLKGVDSTLKIQPAELGDSAVYLCASSLGPVGSEAFFGQGTRLTVV.

The V and J genes are TRBV6-5 and TRBJ2-3; 7 bases are a match to TRBD2. The junction had 6 bases not matched to a gene; V was cut back by 5 bases and J by 4 bases. The V gene's germline CDR1 is MNHEY and CDR2 SVGAGI. The length of the CDR3 is 14 residues. The CDR3 coding sequence is TGTGCCAGCAGTCCCGGACGGGAGGCAGATACGCAGTATTTT. Translating it yields CASSPGREADTQYF.

This chain joins TRBV2 and TRBJ2-5; possible D gene TRBD1, 6 bases. The CDR3 covers 13 residues. V lost 6 bases to trimming and J lost 5 bases, with 13 bases between them. The V gene's germline CDR1 is SNHLY and CDR2 FYNNEI. The CDR3 DNA sequence: TGTGCCAGCAGAGAGATGGGGGCCGAGACCCAGTACTTC. Amino acid sequence: CASREMGAETQYF.

This CDR3 is CASSSGGQVTGELFF. The CDR3 coding sequence is TGTGCCAGCAGCTCGGGCGGACAGGTCACCGGGGAGCTGTTTTTT. This chain joins TRBV7-6 and TRBJ2-2; 7 bases map to TRBD1. With V trimmed by 4 bases and J by 4 bases, 6 bases remained unmatched. This CDR3 region has 15 residues. Looked up from germline, CDR1 is SGHVS and CDR2 is FNYEAQ.

This CDR3 is CASSLTGAGEQYF. DNA of the CDR3: TGTGCCAGCAGCCTCACGGGAGCGGGGGAGCAGTACTTC. The chain is built from TRBV7-3 and TRBJ2-7, with 7 bases lining up with TRBD2. The CDR3 runs to 13 residues. Germline-derived CDR1 and CDR2 are SGHTA and FQGTGA. Losses at the gene ends were 5 bases for V and 7 bases for J; bases not matched to a gene: 8. Together with reference TRBV7-3 and TRBJ2-7, the CDR3 gives the full variable domain: GAGVSQTPSNKVTEKGKYVELRCDPISGHTALYWYRQSLGQGPEFLIYFQGTGAADDSGLPNDRFFAVRPEGSVSTLKIQRTERGDSAVYLCASSLTGAGEQYFGPGTRLTVT.

The chain employs TRBV5-5 and TRBJ1-5; TRBD1 might be the D (5 bases). This CDR3 region has 15 residues. Trimming cost V 0 bases and J 5 bases, with 12 bases left between them. The germline gives CDR1 SGHKS, CDR2 YYEKEE (reference sequence). The CDR3 DNA reads TGTGCCAGCAGCTTGGCCCACCGGGGGTATCAGCCCCAGCATTTT. This gives the protein CASSLAHRGYQPQHF.

The genes are TRBV11-1 and TRBJ2-1; perhaps TRBD2 as D (5 bases). Germline-derived CDR1 and CDR2 are SGHAT and FQDESV (reference sequence). V was cut by 1 base and J by 2 bases, with 18 bases left in between. The CDR3 consists of 18 residues. CDR3 nucleotides: TGTGCCAGCAGCTTAGGTGTTTGGGGAGACACCACCTACAATGAGCAGTTCTTC. Translating it yields CASSLGVWGDTTYNEQFF.

The J gene is TRBJ2-2, the V gene TRBV4-1, with TRBD2 matching over 12 bases. The junction had 6 bases not matched to a gene; V was cut back by 2 bases and J by 5 bases. Germline values: CDR1 MGHRA, CDR2 YSYEKL. The CDR3 consists of 17 residues. The chain's CDR3 is CASSQNTGTSGTGELFF. In DNA form, the CDR3 reads TGCGCCAGCAGCCAAAATACCGGGACTAGCGGGACCGGGGAGCTGTTTTTT.

The rearrangement links TRBV30 to TRBJ1-4, with 10 bases aligning to TRBD1. CDR3 length equals 14 residues. V trimming: 5 bases; J trimming: 7 bases; junction bases outside the gene matches: 7. CDR1 GTSNPN and CDR2 SVGIG come from the germline V gene (reference sequence). The CDR3 protein is CAWGRDRGSEKLFF. Written as DNA, the CDR3 is TGTGCCTGGGGAAGGGACAGGGGTAGTGAAAAACTGTTTTTT.